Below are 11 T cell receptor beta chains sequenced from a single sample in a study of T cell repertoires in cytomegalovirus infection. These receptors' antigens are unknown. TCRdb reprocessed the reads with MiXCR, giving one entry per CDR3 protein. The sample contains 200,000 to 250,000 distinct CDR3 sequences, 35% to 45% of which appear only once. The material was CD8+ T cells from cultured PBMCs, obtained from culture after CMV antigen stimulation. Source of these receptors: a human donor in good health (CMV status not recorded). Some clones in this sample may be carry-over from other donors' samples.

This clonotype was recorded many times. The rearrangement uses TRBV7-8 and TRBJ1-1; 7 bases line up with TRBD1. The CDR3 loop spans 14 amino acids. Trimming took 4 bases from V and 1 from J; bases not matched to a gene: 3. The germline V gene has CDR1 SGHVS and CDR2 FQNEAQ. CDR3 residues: CASSSRTGNTEAFF. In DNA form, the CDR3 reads TGTGCCAGCAGCTCCCGGACAGGGAACACTGAAGCTTTCTTT. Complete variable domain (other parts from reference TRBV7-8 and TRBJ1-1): GAGVSQSPRYKVAKRGQDVALRCDPISGHVSLFWYQQALGQGPEFLTYFQNEAQLDKSGLPSDRFFAERPEGSVSTLKIQRTQQEDSAVYLCASSSRTGNTEAFFGQGTRLTVV.

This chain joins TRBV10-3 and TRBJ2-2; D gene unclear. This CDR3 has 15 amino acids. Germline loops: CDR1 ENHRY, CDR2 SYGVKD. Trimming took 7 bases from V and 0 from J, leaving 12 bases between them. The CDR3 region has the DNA TGTGCCATCACTGCGGACGGATCGAACACCGGGGAGCTGTTTTTT. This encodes CAITADGSNTGELFF.

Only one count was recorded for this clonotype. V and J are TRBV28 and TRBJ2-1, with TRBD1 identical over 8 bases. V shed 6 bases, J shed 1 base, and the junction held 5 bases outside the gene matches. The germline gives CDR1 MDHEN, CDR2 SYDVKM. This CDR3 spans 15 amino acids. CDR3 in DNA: TGTGCCAGCAGGGGGGACAGGATATCCTACAATGAGCAGTTCTTC. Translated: CASRGDRISYNEQFF.

For the CDR3, the DNA is TGCAGCGGAAACAGGGGCAACTATGGCTACACCTTC. Protein product: CSGNRGNYGYTF. The V gene is TRBV20-1, the J gene TRBJ1-2; 7 bases map to TRBD1. Germline CDR1 is DFQATT and CDR2 is SNEGSKA (reference sequence). The CDR3 length is 12 residues.

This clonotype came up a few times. CDR3: CASSLIGTGGKETQYF. In DNA, the CDR3 is TGTGCCAGCAGCTTAATCGGAACCGGGGGGAAAGAGACCCAGTACTTC. The gene calls are TRBV7-8 and TRBJ2-5; 7 nucleotides line up with TRBD2. Germline-derived CDR1 and CDR2 are SGHVS and FQNEAQ. This CDR3 has 16 residues. Trimming at V came to 2 bases and at J to 3 bases, leaving 9 bases not matched to a gene.

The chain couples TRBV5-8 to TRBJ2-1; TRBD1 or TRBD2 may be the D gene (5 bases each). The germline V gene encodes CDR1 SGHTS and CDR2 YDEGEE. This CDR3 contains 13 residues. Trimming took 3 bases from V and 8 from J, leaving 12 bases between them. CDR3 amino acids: CASSWDVGDEQFF. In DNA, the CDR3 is TGTGCCAGCAGCTGGGACGTCGGCGATGAGCAGTTCTTC.

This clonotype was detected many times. The CDR3 region is CASSYSSRAVGYTF. CDR3 coding DNA: TGTGCCAGCAGTTACTCGAGCCGGGCGGTTGGCTACACCTTC. The chain joins TRBV6-5 to TRBJ1-2; no firm D call. Germline CDR1 and CDR2: MNHEY and SVGAGI. The CDR3 has 14 amino acids. The ends were cut back, 0 bases at V and 7 bases at J, with 12 bases in the middle.

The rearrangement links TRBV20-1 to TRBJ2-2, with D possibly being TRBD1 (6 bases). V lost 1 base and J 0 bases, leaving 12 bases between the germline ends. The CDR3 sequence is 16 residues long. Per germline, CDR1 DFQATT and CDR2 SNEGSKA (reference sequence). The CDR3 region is CSARVLRGPNTGELFF. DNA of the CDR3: TGCAGTGCTAGAGTACTCAGGGGCCCGAACACCGGGGAGCTGTTTTTT.

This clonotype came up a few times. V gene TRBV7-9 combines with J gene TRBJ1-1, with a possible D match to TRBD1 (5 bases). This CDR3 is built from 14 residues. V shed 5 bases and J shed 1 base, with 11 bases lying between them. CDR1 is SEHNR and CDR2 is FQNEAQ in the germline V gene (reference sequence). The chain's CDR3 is CASSQSTANTEAFF. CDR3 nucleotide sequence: TGTGCCAGCAGCCAATCGACAGCGAACACTGAAGCTTTCTTT.

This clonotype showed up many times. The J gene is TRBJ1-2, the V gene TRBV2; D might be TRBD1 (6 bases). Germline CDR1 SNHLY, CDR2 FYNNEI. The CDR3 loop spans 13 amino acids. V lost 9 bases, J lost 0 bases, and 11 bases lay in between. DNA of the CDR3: TGTGCCAGGGGGGACACTACTAACTATGGCTACACCTTC. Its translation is CARGDTTNYGYTF.

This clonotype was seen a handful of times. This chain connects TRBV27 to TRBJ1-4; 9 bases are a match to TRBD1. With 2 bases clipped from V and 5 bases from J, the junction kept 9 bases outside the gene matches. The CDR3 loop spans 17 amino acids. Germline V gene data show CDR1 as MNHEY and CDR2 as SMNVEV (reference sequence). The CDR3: CASSLEPPGTGNEKLFF. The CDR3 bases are TGTGCCAGCAGTTTAGAGCCTCCCGGGACAGGGAATGAAAAACTGTTTTTT.